The clone carrying this T cell receptor (beta chain) turned up a few times. Its antigen is currently unknown. The authors prepared the TCRbeta library with unique molecular identifiers. TCRdb ran MiXCR on the PCR reads and lists one entry per CDR3 protein. The sample holds roughly 350,000 distinct CDR3 sequences, 15% to 20% seen once. The data were obtained in a study of T-cell reconstitution after alpha-beta-depleted transplantation in children. Study-level results: The authors attributed T-cell counts and diversity one year after transplant mostly to newly produced T cells. Where alpha-beta T cells came from about two months after transplant was reportedly several hundred expanded graft clones.

The trim removed 5 bases at V and 3 bases at J, leaving 13 bases unmatched. CDR3 length equals 16 residues. V is TRBV12-3 or TRBV12-4 and J is TRBJ2-7, with 7 bases fitting TRBD2. This receptor was taken from a male patient between 2 and 10 years old who had a stem cell transplant for acute lymphoblastic leukemia, so the T cells may come from the graft donor. The sample consisted of PBMCs, mostly from graft donor cells, taken 360 days after TCRalphabeta/CD19-depleted stem cell transplant. The CDR3 DNA reads TGTGCCAGCAGTCAGCTTCTAGCGGCCCCCCGCTACGAGCAGTACTTC. Amino acid sequence: CASSQLLAAPRYEQYF.